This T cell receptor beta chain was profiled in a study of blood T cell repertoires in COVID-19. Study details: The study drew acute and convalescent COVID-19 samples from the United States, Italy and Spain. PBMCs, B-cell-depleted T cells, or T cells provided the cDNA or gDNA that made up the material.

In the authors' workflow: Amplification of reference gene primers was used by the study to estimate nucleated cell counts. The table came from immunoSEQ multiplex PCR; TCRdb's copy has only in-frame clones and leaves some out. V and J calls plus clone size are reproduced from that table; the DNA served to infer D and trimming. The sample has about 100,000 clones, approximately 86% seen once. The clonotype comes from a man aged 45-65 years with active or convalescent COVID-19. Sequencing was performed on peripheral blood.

This CDR3 reads CASSNIQGYTEAFF. CDR3 nucleotides: TGTGCCAGCTCCAACATCCAGGGATACACTGAAGCTTTCTTT. V is TRBV18 and J is TRBJ1-1; maybe TRBD1 (5 bases). V was pared by 6 bases and J by 3 bases, with 14 bases between. Germline V gene sequence: CDR1 KGHSH, CDR2 LQKENI. The CDR3 contains 14 residues.